The rows below give T cell receptor beta chains drawn from one sample of a study of CD8 T cells in ankylosing spondylitis. TCRdb re-called the 5' RACE reads with MiXCR, one entry per CDR3 protein. The sample has roughly 150,000 distinct CDR3 sequences; 25% to 35% are singletons. The sequenced material came from synovial fluid, either unsorted or a sorted T cell fraction (not recorded which). The receptors were sampled from a male donor with ankylosing spondylitis. The CDR3 runs from the conserved cysteine through the conserved F or W.

v_call | cdr3_aa
TRBV6-2/TRBV6-3 | CASSYIRGPEAFF
TRBV3-1 | CASSPPRGGGGELFF
TRBV20-1 | CSALTGASSYNSPLHF
TRBV12-3/TRBV12-4 | CASSPRQGGGLDTQYF
TRBV4-1 | CASSQGVGTGAYEQYF
TRBV15 | CATSNIAGGPYNEQFF
TRBV6-2/TRBV6-3 | CASSPSGRNSYEQYF
TRBV12-3/TRBV12-4 | CASSGTDTGELFF
TRBV11-2 | CASSPGKGETQYF
TRBV5-6 | CASSFRGNEQFF
TRBV29-1 | CSSPGGGNTEAFF
TRBV5-6 | CASSLSTGRPEAFF
TRBV3-1 | CASSHRGVNYGYTF
TRBV15 | CATSRTTRTSGSYNEQFF
TRBV5-1 | CASSLSPSGTYNEQFF
TRBV6-1 | CASSESSVYSYEQYF
TRBV7-2 | CASSLAGVGNTEAFF
TRBV5-1 | CASSSGGGWAYEQYF
TRBV29-1 | CSVIGGARSTGELFF
TRBV7-8 | CASSLLAGATYNEQFF
TRBV11-2 | CASSLDLTAPQHF
TRBV7-3 | CASSPYLTDTQYF
TRBV7-8 | CASSPSRDRGSYEQYF
TRBV28 | CASYPGGANEQFF
TRBV6-1 | CASSDRQFFEKLFF
TRBV25-1 | CASSKNTEAFF
TRBV2 | CASSRGDYEQYF
TRBV7-2 | CASSSAGGYTF
TRBV10-1 | CASSNPTSGGPDTQYF
TRBV14 | CASRTSGGNEQYF
TRBV5-6 | CASSLGGVSAGEQYF
TRBV18 | CASSPLAGGTDTQYF
TRBV5-1 | CASSLVPLAGEFF
TRBV5-1 | CASSLAGGGNEKLFF
TRBV7-9 | CASTPGTGYEKLFF
TRBV2 | CASSIRNIGEQFF
TRBV9 | CASSLRGDRTFYTEAFF
TRBV10-3 | CAISDSPPWGLAGGKNNEQFF
TRBV28 | CASSPRGPQPQHF
TRBV10-3 | CAISESWENTEAFF
TRBV5-1 | CASSLPGPDGAFF
TRBV6-4 | CASSRRGDYEQYF
TRBV12-3/TRBV12-4 | CASSLLDEQYF
TRBV3-1 | CASGESYNEQFF
TRBV4-1 | CASSQGVGIAYNEQFF
TRBV7-9 | CASSLGVGGSEKLFF
TRBV29-1 | CSVEDRWAGGAGEQFF
TRBV11-3 | CASSLEAFF
TRBV12-3/TRBV12-4 | CASSLYYSDSNTEAFF
TRBV5-1 | CASSFQGAGAQYF
TRBV28 | CASTIPGGRRDTQYF
TRBV7-9 | CASSLGKNTGELFF
TRBV6-5 | CASSSQGKGNEQYF
TRBV12-3/TRBV12-4 | CASKVPGRPLYGYTF
TRBV6-1 | CASSVRTRDHTYEQYF
TRBV20-1 | CSAGGHHQETQYF
TRBV6-1 | CASKSGVRTDTQYF